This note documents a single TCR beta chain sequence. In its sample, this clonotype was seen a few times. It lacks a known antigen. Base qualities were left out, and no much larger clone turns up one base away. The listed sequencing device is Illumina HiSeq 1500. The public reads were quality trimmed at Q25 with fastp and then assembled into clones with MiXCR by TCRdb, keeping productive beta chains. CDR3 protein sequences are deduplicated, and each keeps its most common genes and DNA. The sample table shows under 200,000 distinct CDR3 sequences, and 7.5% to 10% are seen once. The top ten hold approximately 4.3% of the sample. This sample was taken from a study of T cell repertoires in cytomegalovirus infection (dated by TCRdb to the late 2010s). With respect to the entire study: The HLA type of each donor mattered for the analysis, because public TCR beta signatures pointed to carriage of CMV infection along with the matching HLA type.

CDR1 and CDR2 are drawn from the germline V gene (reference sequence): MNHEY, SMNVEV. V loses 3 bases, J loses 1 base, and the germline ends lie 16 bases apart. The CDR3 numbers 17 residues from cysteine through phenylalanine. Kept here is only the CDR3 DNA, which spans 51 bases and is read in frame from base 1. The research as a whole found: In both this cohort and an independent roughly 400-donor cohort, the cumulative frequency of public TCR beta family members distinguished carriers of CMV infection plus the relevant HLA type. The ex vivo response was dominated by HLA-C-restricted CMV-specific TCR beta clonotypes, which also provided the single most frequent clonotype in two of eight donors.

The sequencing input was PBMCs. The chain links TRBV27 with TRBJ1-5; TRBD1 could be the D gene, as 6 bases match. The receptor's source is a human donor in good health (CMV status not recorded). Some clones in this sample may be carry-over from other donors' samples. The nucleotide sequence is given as TGTGCCAGCAGTTTTTCGGGGGGGCGCGTGAGCAATCAGCCCCAGCATTTT. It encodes CASSFSGGRVSNQPQHF.